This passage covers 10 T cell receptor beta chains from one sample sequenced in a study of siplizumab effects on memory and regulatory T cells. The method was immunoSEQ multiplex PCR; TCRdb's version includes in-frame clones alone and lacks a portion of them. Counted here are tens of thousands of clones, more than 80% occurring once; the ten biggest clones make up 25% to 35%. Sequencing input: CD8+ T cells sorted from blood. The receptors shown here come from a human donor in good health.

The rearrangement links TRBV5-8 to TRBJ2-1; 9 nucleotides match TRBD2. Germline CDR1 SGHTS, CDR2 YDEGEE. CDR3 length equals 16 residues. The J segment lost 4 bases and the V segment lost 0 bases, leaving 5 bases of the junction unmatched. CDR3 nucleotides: TGTGCCAGCAGCTTGGCAAGCGGGAGGTCGTACAATGAGCAGTTCTTC. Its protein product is CASSLASGRSYNEQFF. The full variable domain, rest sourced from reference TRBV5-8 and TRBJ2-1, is EAGVTQSPTHLIKTRGQQATLRCSPISGHTSVYWYQQALGLGLQFLLWYDEGEERNRGNFPPRFSGRQFPNYSSELNVNALELEDSALYLCASSLASGRSYNEQFFGPGTRLTVL.

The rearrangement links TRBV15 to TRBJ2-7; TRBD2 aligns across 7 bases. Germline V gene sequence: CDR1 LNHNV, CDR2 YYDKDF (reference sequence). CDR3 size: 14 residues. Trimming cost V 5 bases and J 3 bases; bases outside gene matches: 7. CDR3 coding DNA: TGTGCCACCAGCCCCGGGACTACCAACTACGAGCAGTACTTC. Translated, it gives CATSPGTTNYEQYF.

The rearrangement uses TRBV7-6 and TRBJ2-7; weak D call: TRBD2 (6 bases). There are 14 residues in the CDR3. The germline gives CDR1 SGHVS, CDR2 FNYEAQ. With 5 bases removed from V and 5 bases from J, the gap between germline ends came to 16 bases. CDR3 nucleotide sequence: TGTGCCAGCAGCCTTCAGGGAGGTTTTAACGAGCAGTACTTC. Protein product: CASSLQGGFNEQYF.

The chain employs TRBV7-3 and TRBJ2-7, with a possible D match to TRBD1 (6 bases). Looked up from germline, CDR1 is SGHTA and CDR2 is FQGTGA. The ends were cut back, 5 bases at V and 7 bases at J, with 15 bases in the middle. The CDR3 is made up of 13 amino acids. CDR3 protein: CASSPGTRQEQYF. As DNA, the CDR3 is TGTGCCAGCAGCCCCGGGACAAGGCAAGAGCAGTACTTC.

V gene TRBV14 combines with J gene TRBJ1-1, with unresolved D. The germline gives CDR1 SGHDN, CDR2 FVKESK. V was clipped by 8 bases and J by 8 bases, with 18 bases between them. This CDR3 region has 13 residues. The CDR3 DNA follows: TGTGCCAGCCAAGGGAGGGTGGCACTAGAAGCTTTCTTT. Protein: CASQGRVALEAFF.

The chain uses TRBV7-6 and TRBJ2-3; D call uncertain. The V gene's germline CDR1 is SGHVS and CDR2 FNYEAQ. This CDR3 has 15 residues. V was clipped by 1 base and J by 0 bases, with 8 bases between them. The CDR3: CASSLEAASTDTQYF. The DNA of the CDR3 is TGTGCCAGCAGCTTAGAGGCGGCTAGCACAGATACGCAGTATTTT.

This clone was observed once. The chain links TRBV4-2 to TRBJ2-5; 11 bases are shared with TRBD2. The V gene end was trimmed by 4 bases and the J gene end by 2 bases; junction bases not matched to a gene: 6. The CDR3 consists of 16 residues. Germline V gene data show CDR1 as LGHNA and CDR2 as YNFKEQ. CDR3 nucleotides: TGTGCCAGCAGCCCCACTAGCGGGGGATCTCAAGAGACCCAGTACTTC. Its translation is CASSPTSGGSQETQYF.

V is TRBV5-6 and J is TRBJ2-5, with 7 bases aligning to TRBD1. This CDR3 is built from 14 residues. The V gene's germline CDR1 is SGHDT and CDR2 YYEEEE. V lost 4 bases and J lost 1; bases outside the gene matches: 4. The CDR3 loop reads CASSPGTVQETQYF. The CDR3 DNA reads TGTGCCAGCAGCCCCGGGACAGTCCAAGAGACCCAGTACTTC.

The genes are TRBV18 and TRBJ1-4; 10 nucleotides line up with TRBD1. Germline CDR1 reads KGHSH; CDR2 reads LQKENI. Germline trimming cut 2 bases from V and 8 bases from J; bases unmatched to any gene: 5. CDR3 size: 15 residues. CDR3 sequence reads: CASSPTDRGHEKLFF. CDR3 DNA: TGTGCCAGCTCACCAACAGACAGGGGGCACGAAAAACTGTTTTTT.

Here the CDR3 DNA reads TGTGCCAGCAGGTCCCTGAACAGGGGGCGTACTGAAGCTTTCTTT. Protein product: CASRSLNRGRTEAFF. The chain recombines TRBV27 with TRBJ1-1; 9 positions agree with TRBD1. The CDR3 is 15 residues long. CDR1 is MNHEY and CDR2 is SMNVEV in the germline V gene (reference sequence). V gave up 6 bases and J gave up 5 bases; unmatched junction bases: 10.